This T cell receptor beta chain is drawn from a study of blood T cell repertoires in COVID-19. Across the study: Specimens from acute and convalescent COVID-19 originated in the United States, Italy and Spain. The cDNA or gDNA used as material had been derived from T cells, B-cell-depleted T cells, or PBMCs.

In the original analysis: Using reference gene primer amplification, nucleated cell counts were estimated. Profiling relied on immunoSEQ multiplex PCR, and the TCRdb table lists in-frame clones only, not all of them. For V, J and clone size, that table is used; D and trimming come from the DNA. The sample has around 65,000 clones, roughly three quarters seen once. Unmatched junction bases numbered 7, after V lost 3 bases and J lost 3 bases. CDR3 size: 16 residues. Germline V gene sequence: CDR1 MGHRA, CDR2 YSYEKL. This sequence joins TRBV4-1 and TRBJ2-2, with 7 bases matching TRBD1. The sample taken for sequencing was peripheral blood. The receptor comes from a human donor in a cohort sampled during active COVID-19. The CDR3 loop is CASSQPWQGDTGELFF. The CDR3 DNA follows: TGCGCCAGCAGCCAGCCGTGGCAGGGGGACACCGGGGAGCTGTTTTTT.